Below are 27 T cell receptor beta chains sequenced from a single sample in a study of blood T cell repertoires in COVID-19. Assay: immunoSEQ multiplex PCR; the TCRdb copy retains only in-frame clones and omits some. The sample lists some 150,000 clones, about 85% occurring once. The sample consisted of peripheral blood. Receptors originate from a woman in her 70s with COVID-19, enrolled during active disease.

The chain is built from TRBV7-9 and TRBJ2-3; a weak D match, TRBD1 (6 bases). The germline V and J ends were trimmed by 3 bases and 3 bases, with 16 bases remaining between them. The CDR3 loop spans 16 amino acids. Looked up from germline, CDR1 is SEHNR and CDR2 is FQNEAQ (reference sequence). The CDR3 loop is CASSFVLAGETDTQYF. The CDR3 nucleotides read TGTGCCAGCAGCTTTGTTTTGGCAGGGGAAACAGATACGCAGTATTTT.

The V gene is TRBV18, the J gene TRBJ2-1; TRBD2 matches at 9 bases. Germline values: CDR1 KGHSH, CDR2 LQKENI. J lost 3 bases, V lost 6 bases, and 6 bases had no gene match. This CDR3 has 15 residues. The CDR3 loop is CASSEGLAGYNEQFF. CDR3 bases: TGTGCCAGCTCCGAGGGACTAGCTGGCTACAATGAGCAGTTCTTC.

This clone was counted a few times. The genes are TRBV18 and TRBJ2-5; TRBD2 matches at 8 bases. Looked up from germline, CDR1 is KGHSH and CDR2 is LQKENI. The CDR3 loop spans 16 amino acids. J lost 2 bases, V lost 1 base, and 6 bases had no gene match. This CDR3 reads CASSPLERGRQETQYF. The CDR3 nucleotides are TGTGCCAGCTCACCACTCGAGCGGGGGAGACAAGAGACCCAGTACTTC.

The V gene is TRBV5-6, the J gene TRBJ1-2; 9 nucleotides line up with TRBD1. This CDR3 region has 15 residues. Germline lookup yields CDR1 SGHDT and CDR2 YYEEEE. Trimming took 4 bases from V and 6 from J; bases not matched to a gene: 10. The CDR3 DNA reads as TGTGCCAGCAGCCGACCCGGGACAGGGCATAATGGCTACACCTTC. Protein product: CASSRPGTGHNGYTF.

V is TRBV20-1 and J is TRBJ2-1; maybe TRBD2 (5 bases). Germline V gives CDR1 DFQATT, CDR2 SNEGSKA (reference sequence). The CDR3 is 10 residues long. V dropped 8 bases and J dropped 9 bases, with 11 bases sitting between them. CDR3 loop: CSTYSGEQFF. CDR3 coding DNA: TGCAGTACTTACAGCGGTGAGCAGTTCTTC.

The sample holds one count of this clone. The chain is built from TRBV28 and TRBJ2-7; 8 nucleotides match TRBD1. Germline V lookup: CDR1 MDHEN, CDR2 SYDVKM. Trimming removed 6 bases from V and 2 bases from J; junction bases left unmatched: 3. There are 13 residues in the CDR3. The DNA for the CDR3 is TGTGCCAGCAGAACGGGACAGGCCTACGAGCAGTACTTC. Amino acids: CASRTGQAYEQYF. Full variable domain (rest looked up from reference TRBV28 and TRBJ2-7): DVKVTQSSRYLVKRTGEKVFLECVQDMDHENMFWYRQDPGLGLRLIYFSYDVKMKEKGDIPEGYSVSREKKERFSLILESASTNQTSMYLCASRTGQAYEQYFGPGTRLTVT.

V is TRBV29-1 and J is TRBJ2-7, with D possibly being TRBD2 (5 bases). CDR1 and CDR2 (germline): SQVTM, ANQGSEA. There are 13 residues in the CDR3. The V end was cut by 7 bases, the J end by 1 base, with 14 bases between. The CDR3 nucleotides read TGCAGCGCCGGTGGGCTAGCTTCCTACGAGCAGTACTTC. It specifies CSAGGLASYEQYF.

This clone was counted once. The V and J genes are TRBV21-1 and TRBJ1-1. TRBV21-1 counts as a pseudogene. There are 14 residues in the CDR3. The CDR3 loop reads CASSKGPQRAEAFF. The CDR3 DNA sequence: TGTGCCAGCAGCAAAGGCCCCCAGCGGGCTGAAGCTTTCTTT.

CDR3 sequence reads: CASSLGQGEGNTIYF. In DNA, the CDR3 is TGTGCCAGCAGCTTGGGACAGGGGGAAGGAAACACCATATATTTT. The rearrangement joins TRBV5-4 to TRBJ1-3; TRBD1 agrees at 9 bases. The CDR3 is 15 residues long. CDR1 is SGHNT, CDR2 YYREEE, per germline (reference sequence). Trimming took 0 bases from V and 4 from J; bases not matched to a gene: 2.

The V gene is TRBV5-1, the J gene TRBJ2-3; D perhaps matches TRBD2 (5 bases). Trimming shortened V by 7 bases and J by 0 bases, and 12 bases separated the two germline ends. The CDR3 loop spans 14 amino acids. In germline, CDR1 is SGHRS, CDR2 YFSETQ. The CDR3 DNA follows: TGCGCCAGCTCCCGACGGGGTAGCACAGATACGCAGTATTTT. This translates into CASSRRGSTDTQYF.

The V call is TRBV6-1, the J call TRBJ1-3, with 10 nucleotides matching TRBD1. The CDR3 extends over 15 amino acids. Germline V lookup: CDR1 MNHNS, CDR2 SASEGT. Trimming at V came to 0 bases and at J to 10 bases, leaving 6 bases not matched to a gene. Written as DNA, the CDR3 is TGTGCCAGCAGTGAAGCGGGGACAGGGGCCTATACCATATATTTT. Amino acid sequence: CASSEAGTGAYTIYF.

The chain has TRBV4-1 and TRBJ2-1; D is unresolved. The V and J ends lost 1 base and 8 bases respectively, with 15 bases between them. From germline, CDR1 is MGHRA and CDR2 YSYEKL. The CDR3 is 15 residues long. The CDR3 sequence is CASSQVLQPYDEQFF. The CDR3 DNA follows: TGCGCCAGCAGCCAAGTCTTACAGCCCTATGATGAGCAGTTCTTC.

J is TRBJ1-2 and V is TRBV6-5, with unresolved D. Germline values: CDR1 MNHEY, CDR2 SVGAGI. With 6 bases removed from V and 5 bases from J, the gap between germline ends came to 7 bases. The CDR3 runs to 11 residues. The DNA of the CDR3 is TGTGCCAGCAGGCAGGCATATGGCTACACCTTC. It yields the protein CASRQAYGYTF.

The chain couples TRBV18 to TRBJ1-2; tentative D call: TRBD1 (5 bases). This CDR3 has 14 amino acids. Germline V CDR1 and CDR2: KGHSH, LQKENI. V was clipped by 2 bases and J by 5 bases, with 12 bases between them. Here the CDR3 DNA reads TGTGCCAGCTCACCAACCGAGACAGTTTATGGCTACACCTTC. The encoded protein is CASSPTETVYGYTF.

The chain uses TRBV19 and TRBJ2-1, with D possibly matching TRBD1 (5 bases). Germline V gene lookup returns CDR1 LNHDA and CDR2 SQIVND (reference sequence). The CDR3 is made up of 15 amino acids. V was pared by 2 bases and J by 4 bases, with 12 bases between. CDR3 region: CASSISGIRYNEQFF. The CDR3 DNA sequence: TGTGCCAGTAGTATATCAGGGATCAGGTACAATGAGCAGTTCTTC.

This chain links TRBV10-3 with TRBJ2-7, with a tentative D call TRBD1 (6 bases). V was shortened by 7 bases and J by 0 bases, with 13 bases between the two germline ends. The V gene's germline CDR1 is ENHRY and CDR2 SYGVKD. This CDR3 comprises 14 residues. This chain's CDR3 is CAINRDRSSYEQYF. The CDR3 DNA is TGTGCCATCAATAGAGACAGGAGCTCCTACGAGCAGTACTTC.

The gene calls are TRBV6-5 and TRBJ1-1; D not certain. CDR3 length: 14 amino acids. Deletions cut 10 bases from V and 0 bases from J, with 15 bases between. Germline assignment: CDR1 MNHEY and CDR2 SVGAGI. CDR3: CATERARMNTEAFF. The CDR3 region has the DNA TGTGCCACTGAGAGGGCCCGGATGAACACTGAAGCTTTCTTT.

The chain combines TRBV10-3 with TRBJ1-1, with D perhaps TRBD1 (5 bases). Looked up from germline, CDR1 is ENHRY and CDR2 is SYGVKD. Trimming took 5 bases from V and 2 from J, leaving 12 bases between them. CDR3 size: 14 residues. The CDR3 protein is CAISSSGGNTEAFF. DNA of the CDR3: TGTGCCATCAGTTCGTCCGGGGGAAACACTGAAGCTTTCTTT.

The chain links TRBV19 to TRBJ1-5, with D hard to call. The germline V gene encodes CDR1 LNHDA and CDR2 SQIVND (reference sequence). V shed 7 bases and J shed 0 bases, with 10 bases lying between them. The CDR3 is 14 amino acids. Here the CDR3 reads CASTPVNSNQPQHF. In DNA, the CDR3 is TGTGCCAGTACCCCGGTGAATAGCAATCAGCCCCAGCATTTT. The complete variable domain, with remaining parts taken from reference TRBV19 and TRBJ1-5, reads DGGITQSPKYLFRKEGQNVTLSCEQNLNHDAMYWYRQDPGQGLRLIYYSQIVNDFQKGDIAEGYSVSREKKESFPLTVTSAQKNPTAFYLCASTPVNSNQPQHFGDGTRLSIL.

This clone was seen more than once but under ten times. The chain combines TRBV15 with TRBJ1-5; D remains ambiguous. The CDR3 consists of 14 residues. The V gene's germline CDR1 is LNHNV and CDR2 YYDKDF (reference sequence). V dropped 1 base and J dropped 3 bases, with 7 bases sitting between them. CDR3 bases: TGTGCCACCAGCAGAGGGTTGGCCAATCAGCCCCAGCATTTT. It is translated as CATSRGLANQPQHF.

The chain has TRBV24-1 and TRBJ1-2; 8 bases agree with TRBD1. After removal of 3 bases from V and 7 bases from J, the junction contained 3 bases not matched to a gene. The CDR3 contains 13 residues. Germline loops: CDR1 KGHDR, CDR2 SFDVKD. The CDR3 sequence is CATSDADRAGYTF. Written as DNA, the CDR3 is TGTGCCACCAGTGATGCGGACAGGGCTGGCTACACCTTC.

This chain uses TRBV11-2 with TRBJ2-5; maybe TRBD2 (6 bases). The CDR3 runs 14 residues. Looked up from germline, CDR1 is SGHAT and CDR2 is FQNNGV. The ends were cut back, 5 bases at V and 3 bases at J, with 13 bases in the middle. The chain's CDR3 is CASSPGTLKETQYF. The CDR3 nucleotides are TGTGCCAGCAGCCCTGGGACTTTAAAAGAGACCCAGTACTTC.

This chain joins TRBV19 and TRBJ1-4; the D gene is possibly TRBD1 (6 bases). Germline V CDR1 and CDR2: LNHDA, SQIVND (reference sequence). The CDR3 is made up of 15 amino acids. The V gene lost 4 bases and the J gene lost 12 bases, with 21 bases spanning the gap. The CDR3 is CASSRLDSSEAQLFF. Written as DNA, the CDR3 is TGTGCCAGTAGTAGGCTGGACAGCTCTGAGGCCCAACTGTTTTTT.

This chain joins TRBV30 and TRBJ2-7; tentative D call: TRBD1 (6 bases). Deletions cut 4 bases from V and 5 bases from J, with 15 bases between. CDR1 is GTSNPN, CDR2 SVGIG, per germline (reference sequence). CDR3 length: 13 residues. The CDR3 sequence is CAWNGQQGNEQYF. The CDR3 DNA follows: TGTGCCTGGAACGGACAGCAGGGCAACGAGCAGTACTTC.

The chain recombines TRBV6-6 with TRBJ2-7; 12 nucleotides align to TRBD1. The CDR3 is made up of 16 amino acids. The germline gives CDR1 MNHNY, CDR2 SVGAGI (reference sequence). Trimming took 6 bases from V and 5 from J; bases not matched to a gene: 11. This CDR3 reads CASSQLGQGAGHEQYF. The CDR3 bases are TGTGCCAGCAGCCAACTGGGACAGGGGGCTGGCCACGAGCAGTACTTC.

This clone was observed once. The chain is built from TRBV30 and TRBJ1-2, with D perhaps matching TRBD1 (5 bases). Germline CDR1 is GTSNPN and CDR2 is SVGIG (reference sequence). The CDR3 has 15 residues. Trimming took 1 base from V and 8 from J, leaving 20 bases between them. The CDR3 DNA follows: TGTGCCTGGAGTGAGGCCCGGATGGGGGGTAAAGGCTACACCTTC. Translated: CAWSEARMGGKGYTF.

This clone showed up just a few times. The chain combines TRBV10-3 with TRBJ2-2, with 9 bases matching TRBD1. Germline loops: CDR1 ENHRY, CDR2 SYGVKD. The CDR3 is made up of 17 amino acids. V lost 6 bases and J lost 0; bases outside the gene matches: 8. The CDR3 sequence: CAISLGQGRANTGELFF. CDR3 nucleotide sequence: TGTGCCATCAGCTTGGGACAGGGTCGGGCGAACACCGGGGAGCTGTTTTTT.